This T cell receptor beta chain appears in the sequencing data of a study of neurological immune-mediated disorders. This clonotype was recorded at least ten times. V gave up 6 bases and J gave up 3 bases; unmatched junction bases: 9. The CDR3 consists of 15 residues. Germline CDR1 reads SEHNR; CDR2 reads FQNEAQ (reference sequence). Over 160 million TCR-beta sequences from 15-18 subjects were obtained in each sequencing run. Each CDR3 protein gets one entry after TCRdb re-called the 5' RACE reads with MiXCR. The table has about 82,000 distinct CDR3 sequences, around 2.6% seen once. This chain links TRBV7-9 with TRBJ2-7; 9 positions agree with TRBD1. Specimen: PBMCs. The TCR comes from a woman aged 25 to 39 with multiple sclerosis. This CDR3 is CASSGTGTGIYEQYF. The DNA for the CDR3 is TGTGCCAGCAGTGGTACCGGGACAGGGATCTACGAGCAGTACTTC. Combining the CDR3 with reference TRBV7-9 and TRBJ2-7 gives the whole variable domain DTGVSQNPRHKITKRGQNVTFRCDPISEHNRLYWYRQTLGQGPEFLTYFQNEAQLEKSRLLSDRFSAERPKGSFSTLEIQRTEQGDSAMYLCASSGTGTGIYEQYFGPGTRLTVT.